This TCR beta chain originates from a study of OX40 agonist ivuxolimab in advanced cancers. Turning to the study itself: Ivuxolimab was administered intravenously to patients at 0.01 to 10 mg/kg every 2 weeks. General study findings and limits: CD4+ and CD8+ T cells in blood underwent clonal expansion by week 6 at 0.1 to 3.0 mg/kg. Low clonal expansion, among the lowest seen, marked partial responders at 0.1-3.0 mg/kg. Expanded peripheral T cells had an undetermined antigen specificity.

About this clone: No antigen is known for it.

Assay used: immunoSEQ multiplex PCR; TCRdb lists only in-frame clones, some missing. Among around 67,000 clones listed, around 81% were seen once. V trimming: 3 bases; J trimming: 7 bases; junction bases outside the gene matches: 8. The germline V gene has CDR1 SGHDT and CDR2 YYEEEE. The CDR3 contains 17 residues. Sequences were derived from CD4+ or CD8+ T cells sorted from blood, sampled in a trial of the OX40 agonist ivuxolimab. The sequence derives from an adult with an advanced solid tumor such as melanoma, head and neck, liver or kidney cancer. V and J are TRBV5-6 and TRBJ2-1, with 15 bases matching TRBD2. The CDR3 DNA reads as TGTGCCAGCAGCTCGGGACTAGCGGGAGGCGGTTGGAATGAGCAGTTCTTC. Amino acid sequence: CASSSGLAGGGWNEQFF.